These 29 T cell receptor beta chains came from one sample sequenced in a study of identical twins. TCRdb analysed the 5' RACE reads with MiXCR anew, one entry per CDR3 protein. The sample records 200,000 to 300,000 distinct CDR3 sequences, more than 9% being singletons. The sample consisted of memory T cells sorted from blood. The receptor set was obtained from a man in his fifties in good health.

At least ten counts were recorded for this clonotype. The chain is built from TRBV2 and TRBJ2-1; D remains ambiguous. The CDR3 sequence is 14 residues long. CDR1 and CDR2 from the germline V gene are SNHLY and FYNNEI. Between the trimmed V and J ends, which lost 8 bases and 3 bases, there was a span of 14 bases. CDR3 DNA: TGTGCCAGCGTGGGTAGGGTGCACTACAATGAGCAGTTCTTC. Protein: CASVGRVHYNEQFF.

This chain uses TRBV6-5 with TRBJ2-3; 8 nucleotides align to TRBD2. Losses at the gene ends were 0 bases for V and 0 bases for J; bases not matched to a gene: 5. Germline lookup yields CDR1 MNHEY and CDR2 SVGAGI. This CDR3 has 17 residues. The CDR3 nucleotides are TGTGCCAGCAGTTACTCGAAAGCGGGGGAAAGCACAGATACGCAGTATTTT. The encoded protein is CASSYSKAGESTDTQYF.

This clonotype has at least ten counts. The chain employs TRBV18 and TRBJ1-4, with TRBD1 identical over 8 bases. The length of the CDR3 is 14 residues. V dropped 3 bases and J dropped 8; count of bases not matched to a gene: 5. Germline CDR1 KGHSH, CDR2 LQKENI. CDR3 bases: TGTGCCAGCTCACCTACACAGGGGGAAGAAAAACTGTTTTTT. Amino acids: CASSPTQGEEKLFF.

A few counts support this clonotype. The chain carries TRBV12-3 or TRBV12-4 and TRBJ1-3, with unresolved D. The CDR3 consists of 15 residues. With 2 bases removed from V and 1 base from J, the gap between germline ends came to 9 bases. The CDR3 spells CASSLLSDSGNTIYF. DNA of the CDR3: TGTGCCAGCAGTTTATTGTCCGATTCTGGAAACACCATATATTTT.

This clonotype was recorded many times. The chain recombines TRBV6-1 with TRBJ1-5, with D tentatively TRBD1 (6 bases). This CDR3 spans 13 amino acids. The germline V gene has CDR1 MNHNS and CDR2 SASEGT. Trimming removed 5 bases at V and 6 bases at J, with 11 bases between. The CDR3 DNA reads as TGTGCCAGCAGTCAGGGGCGAGGTCAGCCCCAGCATTTT. Amino acid sequence: CASSQGRGQPQHF.

This clonotype appeared many times. The chain couples TRBV7-7 to TRBJ2-1; TRBD2 matches 8 bases. The trim removed 4 bases at V and 7 bases at J, leaving 12 bases unmatched. Per germline, CDR1 SSHAT and CDR2 FNYEAQ (reference sequence). The CDR3 totals 16 residues. The CDR3 loop is CASSSKPGTSGNEQFF. The CDR3 DNA follows: TGTGCCAGCAGCTCCAAACCCGGGACTAGTGGGAATGAGCAGTTCTTC.

The chain uses TRBV4-3 and TRBJ2-1; perhaps TRBD2 as D (7 bases). Germline V CDR1 and CDR2: LGHNA, YSLEER. The CDR3 runs to 15 residues. Trimming shortened V by 0 bases and J by 9 bases, and 15 bases separated the two germline ends. The CDR3 sequence is CASSQEKARGGEQFF. The CDR3 nucleotides read TGCGCCAGCAGCCAAGAGAAGGCGAGGGGGGGTGAGCAGTTCTTC.

The rearrangement uses TRBV5-5 and TRBJ2-7, with D hard to call. CDR1 is SGHKS and CDR2 is YYEKEE in the germline V gene (reference sequence). V was trimmed by 1 base and J by 2 bases, leaving 10 bases between them. The CDR3 extends over 14 amino acids. The CDR3 DNA reads TGTGCCAGCAGCTTGTTAGCAGAGACCTACGAGCAGTACTTC. This encodes CASSLLAETYEQYF.

There are many counts of this clonotype. This rearrangement joins TRBV5-1 to TRBJ2-1; 12 bases agree with TRBD1. Trimming took 5 bases from V and 8 from J; bases not matched to a gene: 8. CDR1 and CDR2 (germline): SGHRS, YFSETQ. The CDR3 consists of 15 residues. The CDR3 loop reads CASRTGTGGLHEQFF. As DNA, the CDR3 is TGCGCCAGCAGAACCGGGACAGGGGGCTTGCATGAGCAGTTCTTC.

This clonotype has a count of ten or more. The chain links TRBV29-1 to TRBJ2-5; 8 bases are shared with TRBD2. The CDR3 consists of 12 residues. Germline V CDR1 and CDR2: SQVTM, ANQGSEA. The V gene end was trimmed by 8 bases and the J gene end by 7 bases; junction bases not matched to a gene: 9. The CDR3 region has the DNA TGCAGCTACGGTAGCGGGGTGGGGACCCAGTACTTC. This sequence encodes CSYGSGVGTQYF.

This sequence joins TRBV7-8 and TRBJ2-7; 7 bases agree with TRBD1. V was clipped by 1 base and J by 0 bases; unmatched bases: 3. Germline assignment: CDR1 SGHVS and CDR2 FQNEAQ. This CDR3 is built from 15 residues. The CDR3 sequence: CASSLGQGGSYEQYF. CDR3 DNA: TGTGCCAGCAGCTTAGGACAGGGCGGCTCCTACGAGCAGTACTTC.

This clonotype was seen ten or more times. An end of the junction does not agree with germline; a read error may underlie this. The chain carries TRBV5-1 and TRBJ2-1; 11 bases are shared with TRBD1. Germline lookup yields CDR1 SGHRS and CDR2 YFSETQ. This CDR3 has 15 residues. Here the CDR3 reads CASSPWDRGGGELFF. The CDR3 DNA reads TGCGCCAGCAGTCCTTGGGACAGGGGGGGAGGCGAGCTGTTCTTC.

This clonotype has at least ten counts. The rearrangement joins TRBV7-2 to TRBJ2-7; D gene ambiguous. Looked up from germline, CDR1 is SGHTA and CDR2 is FQGNSA. V lost 5 bases to trimming and J lost 4 bases, with 18 bases between them. CDR3 length: 15 residues. The CDR3 region is CASSLRASLMYEQYF. Here the CDR3 DNA reads TGTGCCAGCAGCCTTCGGGCTAGTCTCATGTACGAGCAGTACTTC.

This clonotype was picked up many times. The J gene is TRBJ1-1, the V gene TRBV27, with D unclear. V was clipped by 1 base and J by 1 base, with 4 bases between them. Looked up from germline, CDR1 is MNHEY and CDR2 is SMNVEV (reference sequence). The CDR3 has 13 amino acids. The CDR3 protein is CASSLYRNTEAFF. The CDR3 region has the DNA TGTGCCAGCAGTTTATACAGGAACACTGAAGCTTTCTTT.

The chain uses TRBV7-8 and TRBJ1-3; D may be TRBD1 (5 bases). Germline V gene data show CDR1 as SGHVS and CDR2 as FQNEAQ. The ends were cut back, 5 bases at V and 6 bases at J, with 14 bases in the middle. The CDR3 length is 14 residues. CDR3 sequence: CASSPGRRENTIYF. DNA for the CDR3: TGTGCCAGCAGCCCGGGACGGCGGGAAAACACCATATATTTT.

The table lists this clonotype with many counts. V and J are TRBV29-1 and TRBJ1-4; 8 bases match TRBD1. The ends lost 1 base at V and 4 bases at J; junction bases unmatched: 2. Germline values: CDR1 SQVTM, CDR2 ANQGSEA. The CDR3 loop spans 14 amino acids. The CDR3 DNA sequence: TGCAGCGTTGAAGGGACAGGGAATAATGAAAAACTGTTTTTT. Protein sequence: CSVEGTGNNEKLFF.

The genes are TRBV12-3 or TRBV12-4 and TRBJ2-1; TRBD2 aligns across 8 bases. The trim removed 4 bases at V and 5 bases at J, leaving 4 bases unmatched. The CDR3 consists of 14 residues. Here the CDR3 DNA reads TGTGCCAGCAGTTCAGCGGGGGCCAACAATGAGCAGTTCTTC. It translates to CASSSAGANNEQFF.

The V and J genes are TRBV4-1 and TRBJ2-1, with 10 bases identical to TRBD2. The CDR3 extends over 16 amino acids. With 4 bases clipped from V and 1 base from J, the junction kept 4 bases outside the gene matches. Germline CDR1 is MGHRA and CDR2 is YSYEKL. The CDR3 here is CASSPGLASSYNEQFF. The CDR3 DNA reads as TGCGCCAGCAGCCCGGGACTAGCGTCGTCCTACAATGAGCAGTTCTTC.

This clonotype was recorded at least ten times. V is TRBV12-3 or TRBV12-4 and J is TRBJ1-4; 7 positions match TRBD1. CDR3 length: 14 amino acids. Germline trimming cut 6 bases from V and 8 bases from J; bases unmatched to any gene: 9. The chain's CDR3 is CASRETGLGEKLFF. The CDR3, as DNA: TGTGCCAGCAGGGAGACAGGGCTTGGAGAAAAACTGTTTTTT.

Only a few counts were recorded for this clonotype. This sequence joins TRBV5-5 and TRBJ2-7; possibly TRBD1 for D (6 bases). The V and J ends lost 4 bases and 3 bases respectively, with 11 bases between them. The CDR3 loop spans 13 amino acids. In germline, CDR1 is SGHKS, CDR2 YYEKEE (reference sequence). Here the CDR3 DNA reads TGTGCCAGCAGCCGCGACAGGCTCTACGAGCAGTACTTC. Encoded protein: CASSRDRLYEQYF. Full variable domain (rest looked up from reference TRBV5-5 and TRBJ2-7): DAGVTQSPTHLIKTRGQQVTLRCSPISGHKSVSWYQQVLGQGPQFIFQYYEKEERGRGNFPDRFSARQFPNYSSELNVNALLLGDSALYLCASSRDRLYEQYFGPGTRLTVT.

This clonotype appeared a few times. In DNA, the CDR3 is TGCAGTGCTAGAGAAGACTCTAACTATGGCTACACCTTC. Protein sequence: CSAREDSNYGYTF. The gene calls are TRBV20-1 and TRBJ1-2; D is unresolved. This CDR3 region has 13 residues. The V gene's germline CDR1 is DFQATT and CDR2 SNEGSKA (reference sequence). Trimming stripped 0 bases from V and 0 bases from J, with 5 bases between.

This clonotype was seen repeatedly, ten times or more. The V call is TRBV20-1, the J call TRBJ1-5, with unresolved D. With 4 bases removed from V and 2 bases from J, the gap between germline ends came to 12 bases. The germline CDR1 and CDR2 sequences are DFQATT and SNEGSKA (reference sequence). The CDR3 length is 14 residues. The chain's CDR3 is CSATKVNGNQPQHF. The CDR3 coding sequence is TGCAGTGCTACTAAGGTGAACGGCAATCAGCCCCAGCATTTT.

This clonotype was counted between two and nine times. The genes are TRBV10-1 and TRBJ2-7; 12 positions match TRBD2. The CDR3 extends over 17 amino acids. V trimming: 2 bases; J trimming: 2 bases; junction bases outside the gene matches: 7. Germline V gene data show CDR1 as WNHNN and CDR2 as SYGVQD (reference sequence). The CDR3 coding sequence is TGCGCCAGCAGTGAGGTATCGACTAGCGGGGGACCCTACGAGCAGTACTTC. This translates into CASSEVSTSGGPYEQYF.

This clonotype has more than one count but fewer than ten. The chain is built from TRBV27 and TRBJ1-4, with D possibly being TRBD1 (5 bases). Trimming cost V 7 bases and J 5 bases, with 17 bases left between them. The germline CDR1 and CDR2 sequences are MNHEY and SMNVEV (reference sequence). The CDR3 contains 15 residues. CDR3 nucleotide sequence: TGTGCCAGCACCCTTGAGGGGCAAGAAAATGAAAAACTGTTTTTT. Amino acids: CASTLEGQENEKLFF.

V usage is TRBV6-2 or TRBV6-3 and J usage is TRBJ1-1, with D unresolved. The length of the CDR3 is 13 residues. V shed 4 bases and J shed 1 base, with 7 bases lying between them. Germline V gene lookup returns CDR1 MNHEY and CDR2 SVGEGT. This CDR3 reads CASSLFKNTEAFF. CDR3 in DNA: TGTGCCAGCAGTTTATTCAAGAACACTGAAGCTTTCTTT.

This clonotype was observed at least ten times. V usage is TRBV7-2 and J usage is TRBJ2-7, with TRBD2 identical over 7 bases. This CDR3 region has 14 residues. Germline-derived CDR1 and CDR2 are SGHTA and FQGNSA. J gave up 7 bases and V 5 bases, and 11 bases lay outside the gene matches. The CDR3 spells CASSPDIRAGEQYF. The CDR3, as DNA: TGTGCCAGCAGCCCAGACATACGAGCGGGGGAGCAGTACTTC.

In this sample, this clonotype turned up many times. The V call is TRBV5-5, the J call TRBJ1-4; 11 bases map to TRBD1. Germline CDR1 is SGHKS and CDR2 is YYEKEE (reference sequence). V lost 5 bases to trimming and J lost 8 bases; unmatched junction nucleotides: 8. The CDR3 extends over 15 amino acids. CDR3 protein: CASSYPGQGEEKLFF. The DNA of the CDR3 is TGTGCCAGCAGTTATCCGGGACAGGGGGAAGAAAAACTGTTTTTT.

The chain couples TRBV20-1 to TRBJ1-1; the match to TRBD1 covers 12 bases. V dropped 3 bases and J dropped 0; count of bases not matched to a gene: 5. CDR1 and CDR2 (germline): DFQATT, SNEGSKA (reference sequence). The CDR3 is 16 amino acids. The CDR3 DNA follows: TGCAGTGCTAGGCCGGGACAGGGGGCCCTGAACACTGAAGCTTTCTTT. The encoded protein is CSARPGQGALNTEAFF.

This clonotype was counted ten times or more. The gene calls are TRBV5-1 and TRBJ1-3; D not resolved. V was pared by 2 bases and J by 0 bases, with 9 bases between. Germline assignment: CDR1 SGHRS and CDR2 YFSETQ. The CDR3 loop spans 15 amino acids. CDR3 DNA sequence: TGCGCCAGCAGCTTAGGAGAGGCCTCTGGAAACACCATATATTTT. Translation gives CASSLGEASGNTIYF.